Given below is one TCR beta chain in context. The entry originates in a study of blood T cell repertoires in COVID-19. Study information: From T cells, B-cell-depleted T cells, or PBMCs came the material, which was cDNA or gDNA.

The CDR3 length is 13 residues. CDR1 SNHLY and CDR2 FYNNEI come from the germline V gene. V lost 5 bases, J lost 3 bases, and 2 bases stayed unmatched. In the original workflow: It was from reference gene primer amplification that nucleated cell counts were estimated. Sequencing used immunoSEQ multiplex PCR; TCRdb keeps in-frame clones, though not all of them. V and J calls and clone size follow that table, whereas D and trimming were derived from the DNA. This sample has 200,000 to 250,000 clones, with roughly 76% found just once. Followed over time, Seattle patients had been enrolled while infection was active.

The origin of this receptor is a woman of 80 years or more with COVID-19, enrolled during active disease. The chain employs TRBV2 and TRBJ1-1, with 8 bases lining up with TRBD1. The sequenced sample consisted of peripheral blood. The CDR3 DNA sequence: TGTGCCAGCAGTACCAGGGGGCACACTGAAGCTTTCTTT. The encoded protein is CASSTRGHTEAFF.